What follows describes a single T cell receptor beta chain. No antigen is known for it. Pooled in the analysis were second doses at about 4 or about 12 weeks. This sample was taken from a study of T cell responses to AZD1222 COVID-19 vaccine. Study-wide results and caveats: Clonal diversity may have been underestimated in mostly white British donors. Across spike, vaccine-associated CD4 TCRs were found, dominant at 160-218 and 743-854.

This CDR3 contains 15 residues. Per the germline V gene, CDR1 is SGHRS and CDR2 is YFSETQ. Germline trimming cut 2 bases from V and 8 bases from J; bases unmatched to any gene: 12. Using immunoSEQ multiplex PCR, the repertoire was profiled, and TCRdb retains in-frame clones only, with some absent. Of about 180,000 clones detected, approximately 91% appear once; the ten largest clones hold 1.5% to 2.5%. This specimen was peripheral blood, taken 28 days after the second AZD1222 dose. The clonotype comes from an adult who received the AZD1222 COVID-19 vaccine. The V call is TRBV5-1, the J call TRBJ1-2; 7 bases fit TRBD1. CDR3 DNA sequence: TGCGCCAGCAGCTTAAACCTCCAGACAGGGTTCGGCTACACCTTC. Translated: CASSLNLQTGFGYTF.